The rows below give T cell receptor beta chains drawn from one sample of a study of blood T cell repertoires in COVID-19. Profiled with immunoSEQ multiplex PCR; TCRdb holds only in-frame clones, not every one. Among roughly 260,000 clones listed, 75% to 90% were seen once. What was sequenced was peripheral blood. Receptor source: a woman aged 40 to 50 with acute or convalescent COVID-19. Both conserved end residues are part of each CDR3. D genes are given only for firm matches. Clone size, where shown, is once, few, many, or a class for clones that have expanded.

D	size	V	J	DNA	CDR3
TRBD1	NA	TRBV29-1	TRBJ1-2	TGCAGCGGGGTGGGACAGAACCTTGGCTACACCTTC	CSGVGQNLGYTF
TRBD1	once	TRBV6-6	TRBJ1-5	TGTGCCAGCAGTTACCTTACAGGGGGGAGCAATCAGCCCCAGCATTTT	CASSYLTGGSNQPQHF
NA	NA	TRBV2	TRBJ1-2	TGTGCCAGCAGTGTTAGAGTCGGGTGGGATGGCTACACCTTC	CASSVRVGWDGYTF
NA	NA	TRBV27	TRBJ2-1	TGTGCCAGCCTTGAGATAGGGAGGACCTATGAGCAGTTCTTC	CASLEIGRTYEQFF
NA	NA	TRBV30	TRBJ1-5	TGTGCCTGGAGTGTACTAGGTGGGGATCCCCATCAGCCCCAGCATTTT	CAWSVLGGDPHQPQHF
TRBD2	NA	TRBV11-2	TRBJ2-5	TGTGCCAGCAGGCGGACTAGCGGGGGCCGGGGGGAGACCCAGTACTTC	CASRRTSGGRGETQYF
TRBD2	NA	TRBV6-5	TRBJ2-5	TGTGCCAGCACCTTAGCGGGGTCGGGGGAGACCCAGTACTTC	CASTLAGSGETQYF
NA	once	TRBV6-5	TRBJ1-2	TGTGCCAGCAGTTACTCTCGAGCGAATGGCTACACCTTC	CASSYSRANGYTF
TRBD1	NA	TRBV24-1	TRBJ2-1	TGTGCCACCAGTGATTCAGGCAGGGGGCACGGCTCCTACAATGAGCAGTTCTTC	CATSDSGRGHGSYNEQFF
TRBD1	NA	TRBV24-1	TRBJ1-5	TGTGCCACCAGTGATTCCGGGACAGGGGGAGGTCAGCCCCAGCATTTT	CATSDSGTGGGQPQHF
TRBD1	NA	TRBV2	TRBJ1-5	TGTGCCAGCAGTGACTTGGGCAGGGGGAGAAATCAGCCCCAGCATTTT	CASSDLGRGRNQPQHF
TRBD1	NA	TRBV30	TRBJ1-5	TGTGCCTGGAAGGGACAGGGGTCATGGCAGCCCCAGCATTTT	CAWKGQGSWQPQHF
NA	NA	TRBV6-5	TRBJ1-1	TGTGCCAGCAGTATTCCGGGACTAGGGGCCACTGAAGCTTTCTTT	CASSIPGLGATEAFF
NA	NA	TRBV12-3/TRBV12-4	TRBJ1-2	TGTGCCAGCAGTCGACAGGCTAACTATGGCTACACCTTC	CASSRQANYGYTF
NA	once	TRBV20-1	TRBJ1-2	TGCAGTGGGGGGGACTATGGCTACACCTTC	CSGGDYGYTF
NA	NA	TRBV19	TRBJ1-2	TGTGCCAGTAGTATGGTGCCCGGGGTCGATGGCTACACCTTC	CASSMVPGVDGYTF
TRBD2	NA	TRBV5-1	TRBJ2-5	TGCGCCAGCAGCTTGGGCGGGGGGAGGGGAGAGACCCAGTACTTC	CASSLGGGRGETQYF
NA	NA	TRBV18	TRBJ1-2	TGTGCCAGCTCACCGGCTCGCATGAACTATGGCTACACCTTC	CASSPARMNYGYTF
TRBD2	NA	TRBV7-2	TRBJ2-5	TGTGCCAGCAGCTTAAGAGCGGGGGGGCGGCAAGAGACCCAGTACTTC	CASSLRAGGRQETQYF
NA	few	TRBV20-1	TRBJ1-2	TGCAGTGTAGGAGGTAGCTACACCTTC	CSVGGSYTF
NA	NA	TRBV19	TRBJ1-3	TGTGCCAGTAGTATCTCATCTCGGGGGAGTGGAAACACCATATATTTT	CASSISSRGSGNTIYF
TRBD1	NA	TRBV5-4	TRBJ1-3	TGTGCCAGCAGCCCGGGACAGGGTCGCTCTGGAAACACCATATATTTT	CASSPGQGRSGNTIYF
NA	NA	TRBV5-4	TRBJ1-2	TGTGCCAGCAGCGCGGACATCGGGTATGGCTACACCTTC	CASSADIGYGYTF
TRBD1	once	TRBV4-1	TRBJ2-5	TGCGCCAGCAGCCAAGAGACAGGGTGGGAGACCCAGTACTTC	CASSQETGWETQYF
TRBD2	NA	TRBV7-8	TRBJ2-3	TGTGCCAGCAGCTGGACTAGCGGGGGGACAGATACGCAGTATTTT	CASSWTSGGTDTQYF
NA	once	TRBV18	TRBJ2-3	TGTGCCAGCTCACCCATGGACTGGAGCACAGATACGCAGTATTTT	CASSPMDWSTDTQYF
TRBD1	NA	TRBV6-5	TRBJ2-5	TGTGCCAGCAGCTGGACAGGGCCTCAAGAGACCCAGTACTTC	CASSWTGPQETQYF
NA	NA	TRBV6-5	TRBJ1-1	TGTGCCAGCAGGGTCGACAGTAAGAACACTGAAGCTTTCTTT	CASRVDSKNTEAFF
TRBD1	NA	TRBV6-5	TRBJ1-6	TGTGCCAGCAGCCAGCGGGACAGGGTCAATTCACCCCTCCACTTT	CASSQRDRVNSPLHF
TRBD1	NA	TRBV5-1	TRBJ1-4	TGCGCCAGCAGCCGAACAGGGGGCAGGGCTAATGAAAAACTGTTTTTT	CASSRTGGRANEKLFF
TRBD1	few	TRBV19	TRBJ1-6	TGTGCCAGTAGTACGACAGGGGGCAGAAATTCACCCCTCCACTTT	CASSTTGGRNSPLHF
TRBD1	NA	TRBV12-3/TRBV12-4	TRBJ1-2	TGTGCCAGCAGTCCAGACAGGGTAATAGGCTACACCTTC	CASSPDRVIGYTF
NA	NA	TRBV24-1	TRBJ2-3	TGTGCCACCAGTGTACAGGGAGTGGGGTGGGACACAGATACGCAGTATTTT	CATSVQGVGWDTDTQYF
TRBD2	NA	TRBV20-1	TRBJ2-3	TGCAGTGCTAGTCGGGGGGGGGATCCCGGGTATACGCAGTATTTT	CSASRGGDPGYTQYF
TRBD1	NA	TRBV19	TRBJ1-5	TGTGCCAGTAGTACAGAAAATACAGGGGAGGCTATGAATCAGCCCCAGCATTTT	CASSTENTGEAMNQPQHF
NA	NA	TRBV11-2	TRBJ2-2	TGTGCCAGCAGCTTAGAAAGGGGAAACACCGGGGAGCTGTTTTTT	CASSLERGNTGELFF
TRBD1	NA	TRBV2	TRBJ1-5	TGTGCCAGCACCCCGACAGGGGCTTTGGGTCAGCCCCAGCATTTT	CASTPTGALGQPQHF
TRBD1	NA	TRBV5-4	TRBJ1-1	TGTGCCAGCAGCCCCAGGGGGGCGGAAACTGAAGCTTTCTTT	CASSPRGAETEAFF
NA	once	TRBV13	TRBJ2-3	TGTGCCAGCAGCTTAGGCCTAACGGGTGATACGCAGTATTTT	CASSLGLTGDTQYF
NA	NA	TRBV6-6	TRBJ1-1	TGTGCCAGCAGTTACCAGGGAGGAGAAACTGAAGCTTTCTTT	CASSYQGGETEAFF
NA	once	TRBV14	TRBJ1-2	TGTGCCAGCAGCCAAGTAGCTAACTATGGCTACACCTTC	CASSQVANYGYTF
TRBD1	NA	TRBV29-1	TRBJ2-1	TGCAGCGTTGGTGACAGGGTGGGGGAGCAGTTCTTC	CSVGDRVGEQFF
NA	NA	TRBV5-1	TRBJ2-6	TGCGCCAGCAGCTTGTCTCCGGGGAGTGGGGCCAACGTCCTGACTTTC	CASSLSPGSGANVLTF
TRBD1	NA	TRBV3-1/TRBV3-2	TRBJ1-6	TGTGCCAGCAGCCAGGCCCCTGGGGGGACAGGGACCTCACCCCTCCACTTT	CASSQAPGGTGTSPLHF
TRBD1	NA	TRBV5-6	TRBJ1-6	TGTGCCAGCAGCTTGACCACCGCCGGGACAGGATTTAATTCACCCCTCCACTTT	CASSLTTAGTGFNSPLHF
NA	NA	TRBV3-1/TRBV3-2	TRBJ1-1	TGTGCCAGCAGCCAAGGGACAGCTATTGAAGCTTTCTTT	CASSQGTAIEAFF
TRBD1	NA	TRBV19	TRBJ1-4	TGTGCCAGTAAGGACAGGGCGAGTGAAAAACTGTTTTTT	CASKDRASEKLFF
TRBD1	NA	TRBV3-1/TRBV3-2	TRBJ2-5	TGTGCCAGCAGCCCCGGGACAGGGAACCCGATGGAGACCCAGTACTTC	CASSPGTGNPMETQYF
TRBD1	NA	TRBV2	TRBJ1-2	TGTGCCAGCAGGACGGGACAGGGGGCACTCTATGGCTACACCTTC	CASRTGQGALYGYTF
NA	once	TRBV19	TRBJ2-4	TGTGCCAGTAGTATGGGAAACTCAGGGATCCAAAACATTCAGTACTTC	CASSMGNSGIQNIQYF
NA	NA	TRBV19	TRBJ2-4	TGTGCCTGCCTCCGGGGGGCGGATTTAGCCAAAAACATTCAGTACTTC	CACLRGADLAKNIQYF
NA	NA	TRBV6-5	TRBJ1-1	TGTGCCAGCAGGTCCCGGGGGGCGCCCACTGAAGCTTTCTTT	CASRSRGAPTEAFF
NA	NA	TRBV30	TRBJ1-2	TGTGCCTGGACGGGGGGATGGGGCTACACCTTC	CAWTGGWGYTF
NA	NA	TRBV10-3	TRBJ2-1	TGTGCCATCAGCCTCCGGGACACCATGAATGAGCAGTTCTTC	CAISLRDTMNEQFF
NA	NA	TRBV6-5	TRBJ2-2	TGTGCCAGCAGTTCGAAGGGGGCCGGGGAGCTGTTTTTT	CASSSKGAGELFF
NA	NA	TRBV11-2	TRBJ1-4	TGTGCCAGCAGCTGGGGGGGGACTAATGAAAAACTGTTTTTT	CASSWGGTNEKLFF
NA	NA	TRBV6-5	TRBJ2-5	TGTGCCAGCAGTTACTCCGGGGTAGGGACCCAGTACTTC	CASSYSGVGTQYF